This T cell receptor beta chain originates from a study of CD8 T cells in Susac syndrome. The CDR3 contains 14 residues. From germline, CDR1 is SQVTM and CDR2 ANQGSEA. Germline trimming cut 6 bases from V and 3 bases from J; bases unmatched to any gene: 9. RNA, at about 0.45 to 1 ug, was reverse transcribed with random hexamers. TCRdb reanalysed the immunoSEQ multiplex PCR reads using MiXCR and keeps one entry per CDR3 protein. Of around 200,000 distinct CDR3 sequences listed, 95% are singletons. This clonotype has just one count. Sequencing of TCR beta was carried out in blood CD8+ and CD4+ T cells. This rearrangement joins TRBV29-1 to TRBJ2-5; 8 positions match TRBD2. This receptor was obtained from a human donor with Susac syndrome. The sample taken for sequencing was CD4+ T cells from PBMCs. Here the CDR3 DNA reads TGCAGCGTGGAACCCAGACTAGCGAAAGAGACCCAGTACTTC. Its protein product is CSVEPRLAKETQYF.